Sequencing of this TCR beta chain was carried out in a study of blood T cell repertoires in COVID-19. Study-wide context: The United States, Italy and Spain supplied acute and convalescent COVID-19 samples. PBMCs, B-cell-depleted T cells, or T cells were the source of the cDNA or gDNA that made up the material.

CDR3 size: 13 residues. Germline assignment: CDR1 SNHLY and CDR2 FYNNEI. V was pared by 4 bases and J by 7 bases, with 10 bases between. In the study's own analysis: Reference gene primer amplification yielded estimated nucleated cell counts. TCRdb's table, derived via immunoSEQ multiplex PCR, lists solely in-frame clones and lacks some. The D gene and trimming were derived from the DNA, and the V and J assignments and clone size from that table. The table has tens of thousands of clones, about 73% seen once. The sequence came from a man aged 60 to 75 with acute or convalescent COVID-19. The sequencing input was peripheral blood. The V gene is TRBV2, the J gene TRBJ2-2, with D possibly matching TRBD1 (6 bases). The CDR3 sequence is CASSGQVDGELFF. Here the CDR3 DNA reads TGTGCCAGCAGTGGACAGGTGGACGGGGAGCTGTTTTTT.